Shown below are 9 T cell receptor beta chains from a single sample sequenced in a study of blood T cells in healthy people across ages. It was with a sample-barcoded 5' primer and a J-beta primer mix that a second PCR of roughly 6 to 12 cycles was run. Each CDR3 protein gets one entry after TCRdb re-called the 5' RACE reads with MiXCR. The sample contains about 970,000 distinct CDR3 sequences, roughly 51% of which appear only once. The source material was blood. The source of these receptors is a woman aged 55-70 years in good health.

This chain uses TRBV6-6 with TRBJ2-7; 10 bases are a match to TRBD1. Germline loops: CDR1 MNHNY, CDR2 SVGAGI (reference sequence). The CDR3 has 15 amino acids. V lost 7 bases, J lost 2 bases, and 8 bases stayed unmatched. Here the CDR3 reads CASNPTGTGAYEQYF. The CDR3 nucleotides read TGTGCCAGCAACCCAACCGGGACAGGGGCCTACGAGCAGTACTTC.

This sequence joins TRBV12-3 or TRBV12-4 and TRBJ2-1; D might be TRBD2 (5 bases). Trimming shortened V by 7 bases and J by 15 bases, and 22 bases separated the two germline ends. This CDR3 spans 13 amino acids. CDR3 nucleotides: TGTGCCAGCAAACCCATGCGGAACGGGATGGTGTTCTTC. This sequence encodes CASKPMRNGMVFF.

This clonotype has more than one count but fewer than ten. The chain uses TRBV15 and TRBJ2-3; no definite D call. V dropped 0 bases and J dropped 2 bases, with 12 bases sitting between them. CDR3 size: 16 residues. Germline CDR1 is LNHNV and CDR2 is YYDKDF (reference sequence). In DNA form, the CDR3 reads TGTGCCACCAGCAGAGATGTTACAGAGGACACAGATACGCAGTATTTT. Translating gives CATSRDVTEDTDTQYF.

This rearrangement joins TRBV15 to TRBJ2-7; a weak D match, TRBD1 (6 bases). CDR1 and CDR2 (germline): LNHNV, YYDKDF (reference sequence). The CDR3 is 13 residues long. The germline V and J ends were trimmed by 8 bases and 7 bases, with 18 bases remaining between them. The DNA for the CDR3 is TGTGCCACCTCTCCGCCAGGGGCATTAGAGCAGTACTTC. Protein product: CATSPPGALEQYF. The whole variable domain, filled in from reference TRBV15 and TRBJ2-7, reads DAMVIQNPRYQVTQFGKPVTLSCSQTLNHNVMYWYQQKSSQAPKLLFHYYDKDFNNEADTPDNFQSRRPNTSFCFLDIRSPGLGDTAMYLCATSPPGALEQYFGPGTRLTVT.

This clonotype has only a few counts. The J gene is TRBJ2-3, the V gene TRBV29-1; D remains unclear. Germline lookup yields CDR1 SQVTM and CDR2 ANQGSEA. Trimming removed 0 bases from V and 1 base from J, with 2 bases in between. The CDR3 extends over 12 amino acids. CDR3 loop: CSVEDRTDTQYF. The CDR3 coding sequence is TGCAGCGTTGAAGATCGCACAGATACGCAGTATTTT.

The rearrangement links TRBV6-4 to TRBJ2-5; a weak D match, TRBD1 (6 bases). The DNA end lines up better with TRBJ2-7; the J call may be wrong. The CDR3 length is 15 residues. Per germline, CDR1 MRHNA and CDR2 SNTAGT. The CDR3 loop is CATRIQGPLDYEQYF. The CDR3, as DNA: TGTGCCACCAGGATCCAGGGGCCCCTCGACTACGAGCAGTACTTC.

The chain has TRBV9 and TRBJ2-3; a weak D match, TRBD1 (5 bases). This CDR3 has 15 residues. Deletions cut 0 bases from V and 0 bases from J, with 8 bases between. Germline V gives CDR1 SGDLS, CDR2 YYNGEE. The CDR3 protein is CASSVARQSTDTQYF. DNA of the CDR3: TGTGCCAGCAGCGTAGCTCGACAGAGCACAGATACGCAGTATTTT.

The chain recombines TRBV28 with TRBJ2-4; unclear D gene. Germline V gene lookup returns CDR1 MDHEN and CDR2 SYDVKM. V lost 5 bases, J lost 15 bases, and 17 bases lay in between. The CDR3 extends over 12 amino acids. CDR3 in amino acids: CASSALDGERYF. CDR3 coding DNA: TGTGCCAGCAGTGCACTTGACGGTGAGCGGTACTTC.

This clonotype was seen at least ten times. A read error may account for a junction end that differs from germline. The rearrangement uses TRBV18 and TRBJ2-5, with a weak D call TRBD1 (5 bases). The CDR3 runs to 14 residues. Germline V gene sequence: CDR1 KGHSH, CDR2 LQKENI. The CDR3 loop reads CASSPRTSQETQYF. DNA for the CDR3: TGTGCCAGCTCTCCACGGACAAGCCAAGAGACCCAGTACTTC.